The entry below describes one T cell receptor (beta chain). Its antigen is undetermined. The J segment lost 7 bases and the V segment lost 3 bases, leaving 7 bases of the junction unmatched. The CDR3 is 13 residues long. CDR1 GTSNPN and CDR2 SVGIG come from the germline V gene (reference sequence). This entry comes from a study of shared clonotypes between healthy human individuals. Assay used: immunoSEQ multiplex PCR; TCRdb lists only in-frame clones, some missing. This sample has about 2.4 million clones, with 93% found just once. It was into CD45RA+ naive and CD45RA-negative memory subsets that the CD4+ cells were split. General observations from the study: Despite large depth, sorted-subset datasets appeared incompletely sequenced. Across a handful of donors, naive CD4 shared 5% to 5.5%, naive CD8 around 4%, memory CD4 about 2.5%, memory CD8 about 0.4%.

The clonotype comes from a man aged 18 to 29 in good health. Some clones in this sample may be carry-over from other donors' samples. Sequenced material: naive CD4+ T cells from PBMCs. Sample subset: CD45RA+ positively selected. This rearrangement joins TRBV30 to TRBJ2-5; TRBD2 matches 8 bases. CDR3 nucleotide sequence: TGTGCCTGGAGCGGACTAGCTGGGGTGACCCAGTACTTC. Translating it yields CAWSGLAGVTQYF. The full variable domain, its missing parts supplied by reference TRBV30 and TRBJ2-5, is SQTIHQWPATLVQPVGSPLSLECTVEGTSNPNLYWYRQAAGRGLQLLFYSVGIGQISSEVPQNLSASRPQDRQFILSSKKLLLSDSGFYLCAWSGLAGVTQYFGPGTRLLVL.